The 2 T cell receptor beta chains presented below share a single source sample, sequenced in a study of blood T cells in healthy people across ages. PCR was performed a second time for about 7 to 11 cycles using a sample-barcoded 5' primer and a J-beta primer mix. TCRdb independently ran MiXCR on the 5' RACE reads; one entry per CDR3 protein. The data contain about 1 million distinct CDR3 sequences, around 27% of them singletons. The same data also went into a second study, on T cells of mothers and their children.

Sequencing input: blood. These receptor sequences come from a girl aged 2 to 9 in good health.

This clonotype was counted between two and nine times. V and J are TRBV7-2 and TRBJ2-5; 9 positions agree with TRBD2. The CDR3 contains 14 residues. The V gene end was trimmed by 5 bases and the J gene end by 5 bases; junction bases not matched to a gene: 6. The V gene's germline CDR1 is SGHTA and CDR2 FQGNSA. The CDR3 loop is CASSPGTSWETQYF. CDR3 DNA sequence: TGTGCCAGCAGCCCCGGGACTAGCTGGGAGACCCAGTACTTC.

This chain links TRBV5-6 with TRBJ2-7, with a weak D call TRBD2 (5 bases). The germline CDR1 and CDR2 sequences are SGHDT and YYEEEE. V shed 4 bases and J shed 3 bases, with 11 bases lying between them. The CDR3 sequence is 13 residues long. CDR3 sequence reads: CASSAGELYEQYF. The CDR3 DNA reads TGTGCCAGCAGCGCCGGGGAACTCTACGAGCAGTACTTC. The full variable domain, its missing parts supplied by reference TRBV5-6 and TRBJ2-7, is DAGVTQSPTHLIKTRGQQVTLRCSPKSGHDTVSWYQQALGQGPQFIFQYYEEEERQRGNFPDRFSGHQFPNYSSELNVNALLLGDSALYLCASSAGELYEQYFGPGTRLTVT.